The 3 T cell receptor beta chains reported below all come from one sample, sequenced in a study of blood T cell repertoires in COVID-19. Profiling relied on immunoSEQ multiplex PCR, and the TCRdb table lists in-frame clones only, not all of them. The sample comprises 250,000 to 300,000 clones, 88% of which are singletons, and 0.8% to 1% rests with the top ten. The material sequenced was PBMCs or T cells enriched from blood (not recorded which). These receptors were taken from a woman younger than 45 who had recovered from COVID-19.

The genes are TRBV11-1 and TRBJ2-3, with D unresolved. The CDR3 contains 11 residues. The germline V gene has CDR1 SGHAT and CDR2 FQDESV (reference sequence). Deletions cut 4 bases from V and 6 bases from J, with 5 bases between. This CDR3 is CASSSEDTQYF. The DNA of the CDR3 is TGTGCCAGCAGCTCCGAGGATACGCAGTATTTT.

This clone was counted between two and nine times. The rearrangement uses TRBV5-4 and TRBJ1-3; 9 positions match TRBD1. The V and J ends lost 3 bases and 6 bases, in that order; junction bases with no gene match: 7. The CDR3 contains 15 residues. Looked up from germline, CDR1 is SGHNT and CDR2 is YYREEE (reference sequence). The CDR3: CASSSPGQGTNTIYF. The DNA of the CDR3 is TGTGCCAGCAGCTCCCCGGGACAGGGTACAAACACCATATATTTT.

This chain connects TRBV5-1 to TRBJ1-2, with D perhaps TRBD1 (5 bases). Germline V gene lookup returns CDR1 SGHRS and CDR2 YFSETQ. V was trimmed by 0 bases and J by 8 bases, leaving 14 bases between them. This CDR3 comprises 14 residues. CDR3 loop: CASSLDGGGLGYTF. The DNA for the CDR3 is TGCGCCAGCAGCTTGGATGGCGGGGGTCTGGGCTACACCTTC.